The 22 T cell receptor beta chains below come from one sample, sequenced in a study of blood T cell repertoires in COVID-19. TCRdb's copy holds only in-frame clones and misses some; the assay was immunoSEQ multiplex PCR. This table has a few hundred thousand clones, more than 75% appearing once. Sequences were obtained from PBMCs or T cells enriched from blood (not recorded which). The receptors come from a young man who had recovered from COVID-19.

The chain employs TRBV7-9 and TRBJ1-5, with a weak D call TRBD1 (5 bases). Germline V lookup: CDR1 SEHNR, CDR2 FQNEAQ (reference sequence). The V and J ends lost 5 bases and 7 bases respectively, with 15 bases between them. The CDR3 extends over 14 amino acids. The CDR3 protein is CASSKTSSGQPQHF. The CDR3 bases are TGTGCCAGCAGCAAAACGTCGTCAGGGCAGCCCCAGCATTTT.

Only a few counts were recorded for this clone. The gene calls are TRBV25-1 and TRBJ2-1; a possible D gene is TRBD1 (5 bases). This CDR3 is 12 amino acids long. Trimming removed 2 bases from V and 15 bases from J, with 14 bases in between. The germline CDR1 and CDR2 sequences are MGHDK and SYGVNS. The DNA for the CDR3 is TGTGCCAGCAGTGAACAAGAGGACATCCGGTTCTTC. Amino acid sequence: CASSEQEDIRFF.

The rearrangement joins TRBV2 to TRBJ2-7, with 10 bases fitting TRBD2. V was pared by 7 bases and J by 0 bases, with 0 bases of the junction left unmatched. The CDR3 runs 13 residues. CDR1 is SNHLY and CDR2 is FYNNEI in the germline V gene. CDR3 in DNA: TGTGCCAGCATAGCGGGGGGCTCCTACGAGCAGTACTTC. Translated: CASIAGGSYEQYF.

V usage is TRBV18 and J usage is TRBJ2-7; D is possibly TRBD2 (5 bases). V lost 3 bases, J lost 3 bases, and 18 bases lay in between. The CDR3 sequence is 16 residues long. CDR1 and CDR2 (germline): KGHSH, LQKENI. CDR3 nucleotides: TGTGCCAGCTCACCCCGAGGGCAGGCCAGCAACTACGAGCAGTACTTC. Translated, it gives CASSPRGQASNYEQYF.

The sample holds one count of this clone. The chain combines TRBV29-1 with TRBJ2-3; 7 nucleotides agree with TRBD1. Germline-derived CDR1 and CDR2 are SQVTM and ANQGSEA. The V segment lost 7 bases and the J segment 5 bases; nucleotides outside the gene matches: 6. There are 12 residues in the CDR3. The CDR3 here is CSARGFGDTQYF. DNA of the CDR3: TGCAGCGCCAGGGGGTTCGGAGATACGCAGTATTTT.

This clone occurred once. The CDR3 DNA follows: TGTGCCAGCAGCCAGACAGGGTTTAGCCACAATGAGCAGTTCTTC. It encodes CASSQTGFSHNEQFF. The J gene is TRBJ2-1, the V gene TRBV7-6, with 7 bases identical to TRBD1. The germline V gene encodes CDR1 SGHVS and CDR2 FNYEAQ. Trimming at V came to 5 bases and at J to 5 bases, leaving 9 bases not matched to a gene. There are 15 residues in the CDR3. Based on the CDR3 plus reference TRBV7-6 and TRBJ2-1, the full variable domain is GAGVSQSPRYKVTKRGQDVALRCDPISGHVSLYWYRQALGQGPEFLTYFNYEAQQDKSGLPNDRFSAERPEGSISTLTIQRTEQRDSAMYRCASSQTGFSHNEQFFGPGTRLTVL.

V is TRBV7-9 and J is TRBJ1-2; no clear D gene. This CDR3 region has 16 residues. Germline values: CDR1 SEHNR, CDR2 FQNEAQ (reference sequence). The germline V and J ends were trimmed by 0 bases and 0 bases, with 11 bases remaining between them. The CDR3 nucleotides are TGTGCCAGCAGCTTAGCGAGGCTGGGAGCTAACTATGGCTACACCTTC. Residues: CASSLARLGANYGYTF.

J is TRBJ2-1 and V is TRBV13; the D gene is possibly TRBD2 (5 bases). The CDR3 runs 19 residues. The V and J ends lost 1 base and 0 bases respectively, with 19 bases between them. Germline CDR1 PRHDT, CDR2 FYEKMQ (reference sequence). The CDR3 spells CASSLVMVAGASSYNEQFF. The CDR3 DNA reads as TGTGCCAGCAGCTTAGTTATGGTGGCGGGCGCGAGCTCCTACAATGAGCAGTTCTTC.

This rearrangement joins TRBV27 to TRBJ2-7; the D gene is possibly TRBD1 (7 bases). The germline V gene encodes CDR1 MNHEY and CDR2 SMNVEV (reference sequence). The germline V and J ends were trimmed by 5 bases and 2 bases, with 16 bases remaining between them. This CDR3 spans 15 amino acids. For the CDR3, the DNA is TGTGCCAGCAGTCCCAGGAGGGGGCTGGCCTACGAGCAGTACTTC. This encodes CASSPRRGLAYEQYF.

The chain links TRBV7-8 to TRBJ2-2; 10 nucleotides match TRBD2. The CDR3 has 15 residues. V gave up 6 bases and J gave up 6 bases; unmatched junction bases: 7. CDR1 is SGHVS, CDR2 FQNEAQ, per germline. This CDR3 reads CASRTLAGASGELFF. In nucleotides, the CDR3 is TGTGCCAGCAGGACCCTAGCGGGAGCGTCCGGGGAGCTGTTTTTT.

V and J are TRBV15 and TRBJ2-1; tentatively, D is TRBD2 (5 bases). The CDR3 is made up of 12 amino acids. Trimming pared 4 bases from V and 7 bases from J, leaving 8 bases between. Germline loops: CDR1 LNHNV, CDR2 YYDKDF (reference sequence). The DNA of the CDR3 is TGTGCCACCAGCACCGGGGTAAATGAGCAGTTCTTC. Translated: CATSTGVNEQFF.

The rearrangement links TRBV11-2 to TRBJ2-5; TRBD2 aligns across 11 bases. This CDR3 has 15 residues. The V gene's germline CDR1 is SGHAT and CDR2 FQNNGV. Trimming cost V 2 bases and J 4 bases; bases outside gene matches: 3. CDR3 sequence: CASSLRLAGGETQYF. The CDR3 DNA is TGTGCCAGCAGCTTAAGGCTAGCGGGGGGAGAGACCCAGTACTTC.

The chain has TRBV7-9 and TRBJ1-4; D not resolved. With 6 bases removed from V and 8 bases from J, the gap between germline ends came to 13 bases. This CDR3 is built from 13 residues. Germline V CDR1 and CDR2: SEHNR, FQNEAQ (reference sequence). The DNA of the CDR3 is TGTGCCAGCAGGAACCAAATCGCGGAAAAACTGTTTTTT. This sequence encodes CASRNQIAEKLFF.

The chain uses TRBV10-1 and TRBJ2-1, with 12 nucleotides matching TRBD2. The ends lost 5 bases at V and 0 bases at J; junction bases unmatched: 5. The V gene's germline CDR1 is WNHNN and CDR2 SYGVQD (reference sequence). The CDR3 sequence is 17 residues long. The CDR3 bases are TGCGCCAGCAGTCGACTAGCGGGAGCGTCCTCCTACAATGAGCAGTTCTTC. It codes for CASSRLAGASSYNEQFF.

V gene TRBV5-6 combines with J gene TRBJ1-2, with D possibly TRBD1 on 5 matching bases. V dropped 0 bases and J dropped 8 bases, with 17 bases sitting between them. Germline V CDR1 and CDR2: SGHDT, YYEEEE. This CDR3 region has 15 residues. CDR3 nucleotide sequence: TGTGCCAGCAGCTTGGTCGGGGGAGGGTATCGCGGCTACACCTTC. Protein: CASSLVGGGYRGYTF.

V and J are TRBV28 and TRBJ1-1, with no clear D. CDR3 size: 15 residues. V was trimmed by 3 bases and J by 0 bases, leaving 11 bases between them. Germline CDR1 is MDHEN and CDR2 is SYDVKM. CDR3 region: CASSLGPRLNTEAFF. Written as DNA, the CDR3 is TGTGCCAGCAGTTTGGGCCCTCGCCTGAACACTGAAGCTTTCTTT.

In this sample, this clone turned up a few times. This chain connects TRBV6-5 to TRBJ1-5; 8 positions agree with TRBD1. Germline CDR1 and CDR2: MNHEY and SVGAGI. The V gene end was trimmed by 9 bases and the J gene end by 2 bases; junction bases not matched to a gene: 9. This CDR3 is 15 amino acids long. The chain's CDR3 is CASSQGVRGNQPQHF. CDR3 coding DNA: TGTGCCAGTTCACAGGGGGTAAGGGGCAATCAGCCCCAGCATTTT.

CDR3 protein: CASSPQDSLTNYGYTF. In DNA form, the CDR3 reads TGTGCCAGCTCACCTCAGGACAGCCTCACTAACTATGGCTACACCTTC. This chain joins TRBV18 and TRBJ1-2; a possible D gene is TRBD1 (6 bases). Germline lookup yields CDR1 KGHSH and CDR2 LQKENI. V lost 3 bases to trimming and J lost 0 bases, with 14 bases between them. The CDR3 runs to 16 residues. The variable domain in full, with the rest retrieved from reference TRBV18 and TRBJ1-2, is NAGVMQNPRHLVRRRGQEARLRCSPMKGHSHVYWYRQLPEEGLKFMVYLQKENIIDESGMPKERFSAEFPKEGPSILRIQQVVRGDSAAYFCASSPQDSLTNYGYTFGSGTRLTVV.

This clone has only one observation. The chain uses TRBV11-3 and TRBJ2-3; 7 bases match TRBD1. The V gene end was trimmed by 2 bases and the J gene end by 4 bases; junction bases not matched to a gene: 6. CDR1 is SGHNT and CDR2 is YENEEA in the germline V gene. The CDR3 covers 15 residues. The CDR3 sequence: CASSLTRTGPDTQYF. For the CDR3, the DNA is TGTGCCAGCAGCTTAACCCGGACAGGTCCAGATACGCAGTATTTT. The full variable domain, completed using reference TRBV11-3 and TRBJ2-3, is EAGVVQSPRYKIIEKKQPVAFWCNPISGHNTLYWYLQNLGQGPELLIRYENEEAVDDSQLPKDRFSAERLKGVDSTLKIQPAELGDSAVYLCASSLTRTGPDTQYFGPGTRLTVL.

V usage is TRBV7-9 and J usage is TRBJ2-5, with D maybe TRBD1 (6 bases). The CDR3 has 15 residues. Trimming shortened V by 2 bases and J by 1 base, and 11 bases separated the two germline ends. Germline CDR1 and CDR2: SEHNR and FQNEAQ (reference sequence). CDR3 coding DNA: TGTGCCAGCAGCTTAACAGGGACGGCCCAAGAGACCCAGTACTTC. Its translation is CASSLTGTAQETQYF.

This clone was recorded once. The genes are TRBV30 and TRBJ2-3, with 9 bases identical to TRBD1. After removal of 8 bases from V and 4 bases from J, the junction contained 16 bases not matched to a gene. Germline CDR1 reads GTSNPN; CDR2 reads SVGIG (reference sequence). The CDR3 runs to 16 residues. The CDR3 protein is CAGKAWDRVNADTQYF. The CDR3 coding sequence is TGTGCCGGGAAAGCCTGGGACAGGGTCAATGCAGATACGCAGTATTTT.

This chain joins TRBV2 and TRBJ1-2, with D possibly being TRBD1 (5 bases). CDR1 SNHLY and CDR2 FYNNEI come from the germline V gene. Trimming removed 2 bases at V and 3 bases at J, with 16 bases between. The CDR3 covers 16 residues. For the CDR3, the DNA is TGTGCCAGCAGTGAACGGGGGTCCCCCGTTTACTATGGCTACACCTTC. Protein sequence: CASSERGSPVYYGYTF.